The rows below give T cell receptor beta chains drawn from one sample of a study of blood T cell repertoires in COVID-19. Clones were read by immunoSEQ multiplex PCR, and TCRdb kept only the in-frame ones, dropping some. Among 250,000 or so clones listed, 75% to 90% were seen once. The specimen sequenced was peripheral blood. These TCRs come from a man in his thirties or forties with COVID-19, enrolled during active disease. The CDR3 runs from the conserved cysteine through the conserved F or W. D genes are given only for firm matches. Clone size is given for some rows only: seen once, a few or many times, or a class if the clone is expanded.

TRBJ2-5,TRBV7-3,.,.,CASSSGTDEGETQYF,TGTGCCAGCAGCTCAGGAACCGACGAAGGAGAGACCCAGTACTTC
TRBJ1-2,TRBV25-1,.,.,CASSEDLGYGYTF,TGTGCCAGCAGTGAAGATCTAGGCTATGGCTACACCTTC
TRBJ1-2,TRBV30,.,.,CAWSEGSGYGYTF,TGTGCCTGGAGTGAGGGTAGCGGCTATGGCTACACCTTC
TRBJ1-5,TRBV29-1,.,.,CSVLQGGDQPQHF,TGCAGCGTTTTACAGGGTGGTGATCAGCCCCAGCATTTT
TRBJ2-1,TRBV5-1,TRBD2,.,CASGGGEAYNEQFF,TGCGCCAGCGGCGGGGGGGAGGCATACAATGAGCAGTTCTTC
TRBJ1-1,TRBV12-5,.,.,CASGPSFGVEGRGNTEAFF,TGTGCTAGTGGACCGAGTTTCGGTGTTGAAGGGCGGGGGAACACTGAAGCTTTCTTT
TRBJ1-6,TRBV28,TRBD1,.,CASSETGWNSPLHF,TGTGCCAGCAGCGAGACAGGGTGGAATTCACCCCTCCACTTT
TRBJ1-2,TRBV27,.,.,CASSLYSGNYGYTF,TGTGCCAGCAGTTTATACTCAGGGAACTATGGCTACACCTTC
TRBJ1-5,TRBV18,.,.,CASSPELDRLNQPQHF,TGTGCCAGCTCACCCGAGTTAGACAGGCTCAATCAGCCCCAGCATTTT
TRBJ1-3,TRBV19,.,.,CASSMPPGSGNTIYF,TGTGCCAGTAGTATGCCCCCCGGCTCTGGAAACACCATATATTTT
TRBJ1-3,TRBV6-6,.,.,CASSYGYSSTGDTIYF,TGTGCCAGCAGTTACGGCTACAGCTCCACGGGGGACACCATATATTTT
TRBJ1-6,TRBV30,TRBD1,.,CAWSGQDNSPLHF,TGTGCCTGGTCCGGACAGGATAATTCACCCCTCCACTTT
TRBJ1-4,TRBV18,TRBD1,.,CASSPAVSTGDEKLFF,TGTGCCAGCTCACCGGCAGTATCGACAGGGGATGAAAAACTGTTTTTT
TRBJ2-2,TRBV9,.,.,CASSVQGTGELFF,TGTGCCAGCAGCGTTCAGGGGACCGGGGAGCTGTTTTTT
TRBJ1-1,TRBV2,.,.,CASSSHFTGNTEAFF,TGTGCCAGCAGTTCCCACTTTACAGGGAACACTGAAGCTTTCTTT
TRBJ1-2,TRBV12-3/TRBV12-4,.,.,CASTPWGDYGYTF,TGTGCCAGCACCCCGTGGGGGGACTATGGCTACACCTTC
TRBJ2-5,TRBV11-2,TRBD2,once,CASGSPGLGGETQYF,TGTGCCAGCGGATCCCCGGGACTAGGGGGAGAGACCCAGTACTTC
TRBJ2-3,TRBV12-3/TRBV12-4,.,.,CASSLPFSRQYF,TGTGCCAGCAGTTTACCATTTTCTAGGCAGTATTTT
TRBJ2-1,TRBV9,.,.,CASSVAGGGASYNEQFF,TGTGCCAGCAGCGTAGCGGGAGGGGGCGCGTCCTACAATGAGCAGTTCTTC
TRBJ2-7,TRBV27,TRBD1,.,CASSLRGQGYEQYF,TGTGCCAGCAGTTTACGAGGACAGGGCTACGAGCAGTACTTC
TRBJ2-1,TRBV5-1,.,.,CASAQGSDNEQFF,TGCGCCAGTGCACAGGGCTCGGACAATGAGCAGTTCTTC
TRBJ2-3,TRBV7-8,TRBD2,.,CASSPRTSGGTSTDTQYF,TGTGCCAGCAGCCCCCGGACTAGCGGGGGTACTAGCACAGATACGCAGTATTTT
TRBJ2-2,TRBV28,.,.,CASRTPNTGELFF,TGTGCCAGCAGAACACCTAACACCGGGGAGCTGTTTTTT
TRBJ1-4,TRBV5-4,.,.,CASSSEETGVEKLFF,TGTGCCAGCAGCTCAGAAGAGACAGGAGTTGAAAAACTGTTTTTT
TRBJ1-5,TRBV18,TRBD1,.,CASSPVGTGGGSNQPQHF,TGTGCCAGCTCACCTGTGGGGACAGGGGGAGGTAGCAATCAGCCCCAGCATTTT
TRBJ2-3,TRBV19,TRBD1,.,CASTLSSGQGISDTQYF,TGTGCCAGTACCCTGAGTTCGGGACAGGGTATATCAGATACGCAGTATTTT
TRBJ2-7,TRBV27,TRBD2,.,CASSFSLAGYEQYF,TGTGCCAGCAGTTTCAGTCTAGCGGGGTACGAGCAGTACTTC
TRBJ2-3,TRBV2,TRBD1,.,CASSVFSTGAIADTQYF,TGTGCCAGCAGTGTCTTCTCGACAGGGGCCATCGCAGATACGCAGTATTTT
TRBJ1-6,TRBV7-3,.,.,CASSMEVNSPLHF,TGTGCCAGCAGCATGGAGGTTAATTCACCCCTCCACTTT
TRBJ1-5,TRBV19,TRBD1,.,CASSPRQGVSNQPQHF,TGTGCCAGTAGTCCTCGACAGGGAGTGAGCAATCAGCCCCAGCATTTT
TRBJ2-5,TRBV2,.,.,CASSGSVGSQETQYF,TGTGCCAGCAGTGGGAGTGTCGGCAGTCAAGAGACCCAGTACTTC
TRBJ2-7,TRBV19,.,.,CASRRSGTSYEQYF,TGTGCCAGTAGGCGCTCAGGAACCTCCTACGAGCAGTACTTC
TRBJ2-7,TRBV19,.,.,CASSLDSQYFPYEQYF,TGTGCCAGTAGTCTCGACAGCCAGTACTTTCCCTACGAGCAGTACTTC
TRBJ1-2,TRBV29-1,.,.,CSVEEGGNYGYTF,TGCAGCGTTGAAGAGGGGGGGAACTATGGCTACACCTTC
TRBJ2-7,TRBV4-2,.,.,CASSQDKTSFSYEQYF,TGTGCCAGCAGCCAAGATAAGACATCCTTCTCCTACGAGCAGTACTTC
TRBJ1-1,TRBV20-1,.,.,CSARRSPEAFF,TGCAGTGCTAGGAGGTCTCCTGAAGCTTTCTTT
TRBJ2-1,TRBV3-1/TRBV3-2,.,few,CASSQDRGPNEQFF,TGTGCCAGCAGCCAAGACAGAGGCCCCAATGAGCAGTTCTTC
TRBJ2-1,TRBV9,.,.,CASSGWRERYNEQFF,TGTGCCAGCAGCGGCTGGAGAGAAAGGTACAATGAGCAGTTCTTC
TRBJ1-4,TRBV15,.,.,CATSRVGAPPKLFF,TGTGCCACCAGCAGAGTGGGGGCGCCTCCAAAACTGTTTTTT
TRBJ2-3,TRBV7-2,.,.,CASSLTARDTQYF,TGTGCCAGCAGCTTAACAGCACGAGATACGCAGTATTTT
TRBJ2-3,TRBV12-5,TRBD2,once,CASGSGLAGADTQYF,TGTGCTAGTGGTTCGGGACTAGCGGGAGCAGATACGCAGTATTTT
TRBJ1-3,TRBV3-1/TRBV3-2,.,once,CASSQGGIDTIYF,TGTGCCAGCAGCCAAGGAGGTATTGACACCATATATTTT
TRBJ2-7,TRBV7-3,.,once,CASSTREGYEQYF,TGTGCCAGCAGCACCCGGGAAGGCTACGAGCAGTACTTC
TRBJ1-4,TRBV19,.,.,CASSPLLGRAQHEKLFF,TGTGCCAGTAGTCCTCTCCTCGGGAGGGCTCAACATGAAAAACTGTTTTTT
TRBJ2-7,TRBV29-1,TRBD1,.,CSVRQGAEEQYF,TGCAGCGTTCGACAGGGGGCGGAAGAGCAGTACTTC
TRBJ1-2,TRBV6-5,TRBD1,.,CASNPIGTGGGYTF,TGTGCCAGCAATCCCATCGGGACAGGGGGTGGCTACACCTTC
TRBJ2-7,TRBV28,TRBD2,.,CASSILTSGSSYEQYF,TGTGCCAGCAGTATACTTACTAGCGGGTCCTCCTACGAGCAGTACTTC
TRBJ2-1,TRBV24-1,TRBD2,.,CATSDLVGASGRFAEQFF,TGTGCCACCAGTGACCTAGTTGGTGCTAGCGGGAGGTTTGCTGAGCAGTTCTTC
TRBJ2-7,TRBV19,.,.,CASSIGSRIFDEQYF,TGTGCCAGTAGTATAGGATCCAGGATCTTCGACGAGCAGTACTTC
TRBJ1-5,TRBV28,TRBD1,.,CASTIGQGVQPQHF,TGTGCCAGCACCATTGGACAGGGCGTTCAGCCCCAGCATTTT
TRBJ2-3,TRBV6-2/TRBV6-3,.,.,CASSYGGTPLGTQYF,TGTGCCAGCAGTTACGGGGGGACCCCATTGGGTACGCAGTATTTT
TRBJ1-6,TRBV5-1,.,.,CASSLGGAGHNSPLHF,TGCGCCAGCAGCTTAGGAGGGGCTGGGCATAATTCACCCCTCCACTTT
TRBJ1-3,TRBV7-3,TRBD1,few,CASSPTGAGNTIYF,TGTGCCAGCAGCCCGACAGGGGCTGGAAACACCATATATTTT
TRBJ1-2,TRBV27,.,few,CASSHRVTYGYTF,TGTGCCAGCAGTCACAGGGTGACCTATGGCTACACCTTC